The present T cell receptor beta chain was sequenced within a study of blood T cell repertoires in COVID-19. Study context: Acute and convalescent COVID-19 samples came from the United States, Italy and Spain. T cells, B-cell-depleted T cells, or PBMCs supplied cDNA or gDNA.

V lost 2 bases to trimming and J lost 4 bases, with 9 bases between them. The CDR3 contains 13 residues. How the authors handled the data: The assay estimated nucleated cells by amplifying reference gene primers. Repertoires were generated with immunoSEQ multiplex PCR, while TCRdb's copy carries only in-frame clones and drops some. V and J calls and clone size are copied from that table; D and trimming were computed from the DNA. The sample lists some 120,000 clones; 79% were seen once. Sample: peripheral blood. The TCR originated in a man between 35 and 55 years old with active or convalescent COVID-19. The gene calls are TRBV12-3 or TRBV12-4 and TRBJ2-7; D perhaps matches TRBD2 (7 bases). CDR3 in amino acids: CASSLKGGYEQYF. CDR3 nucleotides: TGTGCCAGCAGTTTAAAGGGGGGGTACGAGCAGTACTTC.